The present entry profiles one TCR beta chain with its context. Antigen specificity is unknown. This record comes from a study of T cells in localized non-small cell lung cancer. Study observations and caveats: Uninvolved neighboring lung showed the greatest T cell clonality, exceeding tumor. Those with higher blood T cell density had longer overall survival. Because only a single region of the tumor was sequenced, heterogeneity remains possible. Adjacent lung tissue had a median roughly 62 of the top 100 clones found in the tumor.

The method was immunoSEQ multiplex PCR; TCRdb's version includes in-frame clones alone and lacks a portion of them. The sample includes tens of thousands of clones, 80% to 90% of them seen just once. Source: PBMCs, taken before any cancer treatment. This sequence was found in a man aged 40 to 69 with stage II lung adenocarcinoma.

CDR3: CASSLGLASSTDTQYF. The CDR3 DNA reads TGCGCCAGCAGCCTAGGACTAGCGTCTAGCACAGATACGCAGTATTTT. The V call is TRBV5-1, the J call TRBJ2-3, with 9 bases identical to TRBD2. This CDR3 is built from 16 residues. Trimming removed 4 bases from V and 0 bases from J; junction bases left unmatched: 6. Germline CDR1 SGHRS, CDR2 YFSETQ. Full variable domain (missing parts from reference TRBV5-1 and TRBJ2-3): KAGVTQTPRYLIKTRGQQVTLSCSPISGHRSVSWYQQTPGQGLQFLFEYFSETQRNKGNFPGRFSGRQFSNSRSEMNVSTLELGDSALYLCASSLGLASSTDTQYFGPGTRLTVL.